The 29 T cell receptor beta chains reported below all come from one sample, sequenced in a study of CXCR3-negative and CXCR3-positive naive CD8 T cells. cDNA libraries for TRB were generated by 5' RACE incorporating UMI labels. TCRdb re-called the 5' RACE reads; one entry per CDR3 protein, DNA not given. The data include fewer than 90,000 distinct CDR3 sequences; the top ten clones carry around 1.5%. Sequencing was carried out using naive CXCR3- CD8+ T cells from blood. Regarding subset: CD45RO-CCR7+CD27+CD95- naive CD8+ T cells lacking CXCR3 (TNR3-). Source of these receptors: a human donor in good health. Some clones in this sample may be carry-over from other donors' samples.

The chain employs TRBV29-1 and TRBJ1-2. In germline, CDR1 is SQVTM, CDR2 ANQGSEA. The CDR3 is made up of 12 amino acids. The CDR3: CSVMGNNYGYTF.

CDR3 residues: CASSQVPEVAEQYF. The chain employs TRBV4-3 and TRBJ2-7; TCRdb calls TRBD1, which cannot be checked without DNA. CDR1 and CDR2 from the germline V gene are LGHNA and YSLEER. There are 14 residues in the CDR3.

J is TRBJ2-1 and V is TRBV20-1; TCRdb indicates TRBD2, and absent DNA this call remains unverified. The CDR3 runs to 16 residues. The germline V gene has CDR1 DFQATT and CDR2 SNEGSKA (reference sequence). The CDR3 spells CSARDVGAGLYNEQFF.

This rearrangement joins TRBV20-1 to TRBJ2-7; TCRdb calls TRBD1, which cannot be checked without DNA. This CDR3 has 14 amino acids. Germline CDR1 reads DFQATT; CDR2 reads SNEGSKA (reference sequence). The CDR3 loop is CSARVTPRGYEQYF.

The chain has TRBV7-2 and TRBJ2-3. This CDR3 is built from 13 residues. CDR1 is SGHTA and CDR2 is FQGNSA in the germline V gene. The CDR3 reads CASGWSSTDTQYF. Together with reference TRBV7-2 and TRBJ2-3, the CDR3 gives the full variable domain: GAGVSQSPSNKVTEKGKDVELRCDPISGHTALYWYRQSLGQGLEFLIYFQGNSAPDKSGLPSDRFSAERTGGSVSTLTIQRTQQEDSAVYLCASGWSSTDTQYFGPGTRLTVL.

The chain uses TRBV7-3 and TRBJ2-1; checking the TCRdb D call of TRBD2 is not possible without DNA. The CDR3 is 15 residues long. Germline V gene lookup returns CDR1 SGHTA and CDR2 FQGTGA. The CDR3 spells CASSLGGSGINEQFF.

The V gene is TRBV6-2 or TRBV6-3, the J gene TRBJ1-2; TCRdb returns TRBD1, unconfirmable since there is no DNA. Looked up from germline, CDR1 is MNHEY and CDR2 is SVGEGT. The CDR3 sequence is 15 residues long. The CDR3 here is CASSSPDRLLYGYTF.

The chain has TRBV12-5 and TRBJ2-7; TCRdb gives TRBD1 as the D gene, but with no DNA this cannot be confirmed. Germline CDR1 is LGHNT and CDR2 is FRNRAP. The CDR3 contains 15 residues. The CDR3 spells CSSGLPRTGTYEQYF.

The chain joins TRBV5-1 to TRBJ2-7. This CDR3 has 14 residues. The germline V gene has CDR1 SGHRS and CDR2 YFSETQ. The CDR3 protein is CASSLAIGIDEQYF. Drawing the rest from reference TRBV5-1 and TRBJ2-7, the complete variable domain is KAGVTQTPRYLIKTRGQQVTLSCSPISGHRSVSWYQQTPGQGLQFLFEYFSETQRNKGNFPGRFSGRQFSNSRSEMNVSTLELGDSALYLCASSLAIGIDEQYFGPGTRLTVT.

This rearrangement joins TRBV7-2 to TRBJ2-7. The CDR3 has 13 residues. Germline values: CDR1 SGHTA, CDR2 FQGNSA. CDR3 protein: CASSLVTAYEQYF.

CDR3 in amino acids: CASSLEGWGNQPQHF. The chain uses TRBV5-5 and TRBJ1-5; TCRdb indicates TRBD1, and absent DNA this call remains unverified. This CDR3 contains 15 residues. The germline gives CDR1 SGHKS, CDR2 YYEKEE (reference sequence).

V usage is TRBV7-9 and J usage is TRBJ2-5; TCRdb outputs TRBD2, but without DNA this stays unchecked. Germline CDR1 is SEHNR and CDR2 is FQNEAQ (reference sequence). The CDR3 spans 16 residues. This CDR3 is CASSPRTSGALMGQYF. Drawing the rest from reference TRBV7-9 and TRBJ2-5, the complete variable domain is DTGVSQNPRHKITKRGQNVTFRCDPISEHNRLYWYRQTLGQGPEFLTYFQNEAQLEKSRLLSDRFSAERPKGSFSTLEIQRTEQGDSAMYLCASSPRTSGALMGQYFGPGTRLLVL.

The chain couples TRBV6-5 to TRBJ2-1; TCRdb names TRBD1, which stays unverified in the absence of DNA. This CDR3 is 13 amino acids long. Germline V gene lookup returns CDR1 MNHEY and CDR2 SVGAGI. The CDR3 protein is CASSYSPGSGQLF.

The rearrangement joins TRBV7-3 to TRBJ2-3; TCRdb proposes TRBD2, but this gene call is untestable without DNA. This CDR3 contains 14 residues. Germline CDR1 SGHTA, CDR2 FQGTGA. CDR3 amino acids: CASSGGTSTDTQYF.

The chain uses TRBV29-1 and TRBJ2-7; TCRdb picks TRBD1, but there is no DNA to check that call. Germline V gene sequence: CDR1 SQVTM, CDR2 ANQGSEA. CDR3 length: 15 amino acids. The CDR3 is CSVVSPQQGFHEQYF.

V gene TRBV3-1 combines with J gene TRBJ2-1; the TRBD2 assignment by TCRdb is unverifiable without DNA. The CDR3 totals 15 residues. From germline, CDR1 is LGHDT and CDR2 YNNKEL (reference sequence). This chain's CDR3 is CASSQGGPTYNEQFF.

The chain has TRBV12-3 or TRBV12-4 and TRBJ2-7; TCRdb calls TRBD2, which cannot be checked without DNA. The CDR3 consists of 16 residues. CDR3 residues: CASTAGLAGGIDEQYF.

The chain joins TRBV29-1 to TRBJ2-1; TCRdb reports TRBD1, a call that lacks DNA to check it against. Germline V gives CDR1 SQVTM, CDR2 ANQGSEA. The length of the CDR3 is 12 residues. CDR3 sequence reads: CSAGQGANEQFF.

The V gene is TRBV10-3, the J gene TRBJ2-1; the TCRdb call, TRBD2, lacks DNA for checking. Per the germline V gene, CDR1 is ENHRY and CDR2 is SYGVKD. The CDR3 extends over 11 amino acids. The CDR3 protein is CAQVAVHEQFF.

This chain links TRBV7-6 with TRBJ2-7; TCRdb's D call, TRBD1, is unchecked because there is no DNA. The germline CDR1 and CDR2 sequences are SGHVS and FNYEAQ. There are 15 residues in the CDR3. CDR3 sequence reads: CASSSRGVLTYEQYF.

The chain is built from TRBV7-6 and TRBJ2-1; checking the TCRdb D call of TRBD2 is not possible without DNA. CDR1 and CDR2 from the germline V gene are SGHVS and FNYEAQ. The CDR3 has 16 residues. CDR3: CASSDVLAGGTNEQFF.

This chain joins TRBV5-6 and TRBJ2-7; TCRdb's assignment of TRBD2 cannot be checked, as there is no DNA. This CDR3 spans 14 amino acids. The germline CDR1 and CDR2 sequences are SGHDT and YYEEEE. The CDR3 sequence: CASSSNLASYEQYF.

The rearrangement links TRBV7-9 to TRBJ2-5; checking the TCRdb D call of TRBD1 is not possible without DNA. The CDR3 is 15 amino acids. CDR1 SEHNR and CDR2 FQNEAQ come from the germline V gene (reference sequence). CDR3 amino acids: CASYDPGTGRGTQYF.

The chain combines TRBV19 with TRBJ1-1; TCRdb calls TRBD1, which cannot be checked without DNA. Germline assignment: CDR1 LNHDA and CDR2 SQIVND (reference sequence). The CDR3 consists of 15 residues. Here the CDR3 reads CASSTPPGGEAEAFF.

The chain combines TRBV4-2 with TRBJ2-2; the TRBD1 assignment by TCRdb is unverifiable without DNA. This CDR3 has 16 residues. Per germline, CDR1 LGHNA and CDR2 YNFKEQ. The CDR3 protein is CASSAERDMAAGELFF.

CDR3: CSGGTGAYEQYF. This chain links TRBV29-1 with TRBJ2-7; TCRdb's D gene call, TRBD1, goes unchecked for lack of DNA. CDR3 length: 12 residues. Germline V lookup: CDR1 SQVTM, CDR2 ANQGSEA.

The chain employs TRBV4-2 and TRBJ2-2. Germline CDR1 LGHNA, CDR2 YNFKEQ. This CDR3 is built from 13 residues. The CDR3 region is CASTPPITGELFF.

The CDR3 spells CASSYFSGAYDTDTQYF. This chain uses TRBV6-6 with TRBJ2-3; absent DNA, TCRdb's TRBD2 call cannot be checked. From germline, CDR1 is MNHNY and CDR2 SVGAGI (reference sequence). CDR3 length: 17 amino acids.

The chain employs TRBV6-5 and TRBJ2-1; TCRdb outputs TRBD1, but without DNA this stays unchecked. There are 13 residues in the CDR3. Germline lookup yields CDR1 MNHEY and CDR2 SVGAGI. The CDR3 loop is CASSFPPGYEQFF.